These 9 T cell receptor beta chains were sequenced from one sample in a study of T cell repertoires in cytomegalovirus infection. TCRdb reprocessed the reads with MiXCR, giving one entry per CDR3 protein. This sample has 400,000 to 550,000 distinct CDR3 sequences, with about 11% found just once. The sample comprised PBMCs. These receptors all come from a human donor in good health (CMV status not recorded). Some clones in this sample may be carry-over from other donors' samples.

This clonotype was counted many times. The J gene is TRBJ1-5, the V gene TRBV12-3 or TRBV12-4; D may be TRBD1 (5 bases). This CDR3 is 15 amino acids long. V gave up 8 bases and J gave up 2 bases, with 16 bases separating them. CDR3 loop: CASGAEGGGNQPQHF. CDR3 bases: TGTGCCAGCGGGGCGGAGGGAGGCGGCAATCAGCCCCAGCATTTT.

The sample holds a few counts of this clonotype. V and J are TRBV20-1 and TRBJ1-2, with a weak D call TRBD1 (5 bases). V was clipped by 0 bases and J by 2 bases, with 16 bases between them. The CDR3 runs to 16 residues. Germline V gene data show CDR1 as DFQATT and CDR2 as SNEGSKA (reference sequence). The CDR3 DNA follows: TGCAGTGCTAGAGATCCCCGCAGGGTTGGGAACTATGGCTACACCTTC. This encodes CSARDPRRVGNYGYTF.

This clonotype has just a few counts. The chain couples TRBV7-3 to TRBJ2-3, with a weak D call TRBD1 (8 bases). Deletions cut 8 bases from V and 2 bases from J, with 14 bases between. In germline, CDR1 is SGHTA, CDR2 FQGTGA. CDR3 length: 14 residues. In nucleotides, the CDR3 is TGTGCCAGCGGGGAGGGACAGGACACAGATACGCAGTATTTT. Translation: CASGEGQDTDTQYF.

The gene calls are TRBV28 and TRBJ2-1, with D possibly being TRBD2 (5 bases). CDR1 is MDHEN, CDR2 SYDVKM, per germline. The CDR3 consists of 15 residues. Trimming removed 11 bases at V and 0 bases at J, with 17 bases between. The DNA of the CDR3 is TGTGCCTCGACCCGGACGGGGAGCTCCTACAATGAGCAGTTCTTC. Amino acids: CASTRTGSSYNEQFF.

Ten or more counts support this clonotype. This rearrangement joins TRBV28 to TRBJ2-2; 11 positions agree with TRBD1. In germline, CDR1 is MDHEN, CDR2 SYDVKM. The ends lost 9 bases at V and 7 bases at J; junction bases unmatched: 4. The CDR3 loop spans 13 amino acids. This CDR3 reads CASRTGGNGELFF. The CDR3 DNA follows: TGTGCCAGTAGGACAGGGGGCAACGGGGAGCTGTTTTTT.

This clonotype was observed at least ten times. The CDR3 DNA sequence: TGTGCCAGCTCACCACTCTTGAATGAGCAGTTCTTC. It codes for CASSPLLNEQFF. J is TRBJ2-1 and V is TRBV18; D unresolved. From germline, CDR1 is KGHSH and CDR2 LQKENI. V was trimmed by 1 base and J by 7 bases, leaving 5 bases between them. The CDR3 has 12 residues.

The chain is built from TRBV19 and TRBJ2-1, with 9 bases identical to TRBD2. Trimming cost V 6 bases and J 6 bases; bases outside gene matches: 9. This CDR3 region has 15 residues. CDR1 LNHDA and CDR2 SQIVND come from the germline V gene (reference sequence). This chain's CDR3 is CASSNSGRGVNEQFF. Here the CDR3 DNA reads TGTGCCAGTAGCAATAGCGGGAGAGGGGTCAATGAGCAGTTCTTC. Full variable domain (missing parts from reference TRBV19 and TRBJ2-1): DGGITQSPKYLFRKEGQNVTLSCEQNLNHDAMYWYRQDPGQGLRLIYYSQIVNDFQKGDIAEGYSVSREKKESFPLTVTSAQKNPTAFYLCASSNSGRGVNEQFFGPGTRLTVL.

This clonotype was observed at least ten times. The V and J genes are TRBV2 and TRBJ1-5, with D possibly matching TRBD1 (5 bases). CDR3 length: 16 amino acids. Germline CDR1 SNHLY, CDR2 FYNNEI. Deletions cut 2 bases from V and 1 base from J, with 12 bases between. The CDR3 nucleotides read TGTGCCAGCAGTGAAAGGGGTGTGGAGAGCAATCAGCCCCAGCATTTT. Its translation: CASSERGVESNQPQHF.

This clonotype was seen repeatedly, ten times or more. This chain links TRBV5-4 with TRBJ1-1, with a tentative D call TRBD1 (6 bases). V gave up 5 bases and J gave up 6 bases, with 17 bases separating them. The CDR3 length is 14 residues. The V gene's germline CDR1 is SGHNT and CDR2 YYREEE (reference sequence). The CDR3 region is CASRVWGARPEAFF. In nucleotides, the CDR3 is TGTGCCAGCAGGGTGTGGGGGGCGCGACCTGAAGCTTTCTTT. The full variable domain, with the rest looked up from reference TRBV5-4 and TRBJ1-1, is ETGVTQSPTHLIKTRGQQVTLRCSSQSGHNTVSWYQQALGQGPQFIFQYYREEENGRGNFPPRFSGLQFPNYSSELNVNALELDDSALYLCASRVWGARPEAFFGQGTRLTVV.